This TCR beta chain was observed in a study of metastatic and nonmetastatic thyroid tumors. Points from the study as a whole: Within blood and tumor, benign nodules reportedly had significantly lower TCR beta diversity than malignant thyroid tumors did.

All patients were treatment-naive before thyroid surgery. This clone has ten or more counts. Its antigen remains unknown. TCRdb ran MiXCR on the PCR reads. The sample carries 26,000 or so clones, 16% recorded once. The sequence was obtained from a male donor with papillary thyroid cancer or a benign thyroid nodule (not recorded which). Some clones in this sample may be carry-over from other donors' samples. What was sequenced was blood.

The DNA for the CDR3 is TGTGCCACCCACGGACAGGGGGGTGAGCAGTTCTTC. Its protein product is CATHGQGGEQFF. V and J are TRBV24-1 and TRBJ2-1; TRBD1 agrees at 10 bases. With 9 bases clipped from V and 9 bases from J, the junction kept 4 bases outside the gene matches. Per germline, CDR1 KGHDR and CDR2 SFDVKD. The CDR3 is made up of 12 amino acids.